This T cell receptor (beta chain) comes out of a study of T cells after somatic rescue of genetic block. Sequencing used immunoSEQ multiplex PCR; TCRdb keeps in-frame clones, though not all of them. The sample contains more than 12,000 clones, approximately 71% of which appear only once. V shed 6 bases and J 4 bases; nucleotides not matched to a gene: 7. This CDR3 has 15 residues. Germline lookup yields CDR1 SNHLY and CDR2 FYNNEI. The chain links TRBV2 to TRBJ2-2; 8 bases fit TRBD2. The sequence was obtained from a man in his late teens or twenties. The material sequenced was peripheral blood mononuclear cells (PBMCs). Here the CDR3 reads CASRPGGALTGELFF. Here the CDR3 DNA reads TGTGCCAGCAGGCCCGGGGGGGCCCTCACCGGGGAGCTGTTTTTT. Full variable domain (rest looked up from reference TRBV2 and TRBJ2-2): EPEVTQTPSHQVTQMGQEVILRCVPISNHLYFYWYRQILGQKVEFLVSFYNNEISEKSEIFDDQFSVERPDGSNFTLKIRSTKLEDSAMYFCASRPGGALTGELFFGEGSRLTVL.